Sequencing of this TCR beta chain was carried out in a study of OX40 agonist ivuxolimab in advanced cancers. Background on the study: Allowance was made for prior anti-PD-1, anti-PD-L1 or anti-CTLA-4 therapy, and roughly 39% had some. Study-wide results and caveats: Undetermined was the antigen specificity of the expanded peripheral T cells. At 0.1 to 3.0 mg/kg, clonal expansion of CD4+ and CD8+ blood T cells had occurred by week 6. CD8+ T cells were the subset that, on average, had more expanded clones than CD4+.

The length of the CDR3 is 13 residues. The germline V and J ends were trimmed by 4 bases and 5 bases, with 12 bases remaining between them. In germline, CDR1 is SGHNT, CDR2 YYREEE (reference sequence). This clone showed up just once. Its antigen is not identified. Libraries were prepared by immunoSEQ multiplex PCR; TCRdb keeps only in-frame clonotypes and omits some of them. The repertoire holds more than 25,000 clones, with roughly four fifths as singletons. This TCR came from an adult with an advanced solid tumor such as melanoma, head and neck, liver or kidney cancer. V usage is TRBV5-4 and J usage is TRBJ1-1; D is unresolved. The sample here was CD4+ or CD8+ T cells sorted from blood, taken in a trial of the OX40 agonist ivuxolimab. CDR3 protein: CASSPEGRTEAFF. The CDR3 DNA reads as TGTGCCAGCAGCCCGGAGGGCAGGACTGAAGCTTTCTTT.